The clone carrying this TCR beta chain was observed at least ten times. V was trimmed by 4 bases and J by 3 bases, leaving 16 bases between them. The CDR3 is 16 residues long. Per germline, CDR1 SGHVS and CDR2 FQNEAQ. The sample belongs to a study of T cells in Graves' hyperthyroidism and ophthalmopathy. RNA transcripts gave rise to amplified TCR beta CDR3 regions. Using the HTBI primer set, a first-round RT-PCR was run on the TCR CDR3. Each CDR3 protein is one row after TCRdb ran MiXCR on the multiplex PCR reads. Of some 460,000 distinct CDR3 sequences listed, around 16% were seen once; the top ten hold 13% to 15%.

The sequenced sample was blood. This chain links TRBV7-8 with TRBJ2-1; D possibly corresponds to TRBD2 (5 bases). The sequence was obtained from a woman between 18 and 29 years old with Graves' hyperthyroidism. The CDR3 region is CASSSRVGGFYNEQFF. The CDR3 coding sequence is TGTGCCAGCAGCTCCCGAGTTGGCGGGTTCTACAATGAGCAGTTCTTC.